What follows are 3 T cell receptor beta chains derived from one specimen sequenced in a study of T cells in Graves' hyperthyroidism and ophthalmopathy. The source material, RNA transcripts, was used to amplify TCR beta CDR3 regions. Using the HTBI primer set, a first-round RT-PCR was run on the TCR CDR3. MiXCR was run by TCRdb on the multiplex PCR reads, yielding one entry per CDR3 protein. The sample carries a few hundred thousand distinct CDR3 sequences, approximately 15% recorded once. The sample comprised blood. The receptors originated from a woman under 30 with Graves' hyperthyroidism.

This clonotype showed up just once. At one end the junction does not follow the germline gene, possibly because of a read error. The V gene is TRBV29-1, the J gene TRBJ2-1, with TRBD2 matching 7 bases. The CDR3 is 13 residues long. Germline CDR1 and CDR2: SQVTM and ANQGSEA. In DNA, the CDR3 is TGCAGCGTTGGCGCGGGAGTGGGAAATGAGCAGCTCTTC. It is translated as CSVGAGVGNEQLF.

This chain connects TRBV2 to TRBJ2-3; 9 bases are a match to TRBD2. Germline V gene data show CDR1 as SNHLY and CDR2 as FYNNEI. The CDR3 is 17 amino acids. The junction had 15 bases not matched to a gene; V was cut back by 6 bases and J by 5 bases. CDR3 DNA sequence: TGTGCCAGCAGCCGCCTTCGGACTAGCGAGGTAGGAGATACGCAGTATTTT. It translates to CASSRLRTSEVGDTQYF.

This clonotype was seen at least ten times. J is TRBJ1-2 and V is TRBV6-5; TRBD1 aligns across 7 bases. The germline gives CDR1 MNHEY, CDR2 SVGAGI. The CDR3 runs 16 residues. J lost 4 bases, V lost 0 bases, and 8 bases had no gene match. CDR3 sequence: CASSYSTGTVVYGYTF. DNA for the CDR3: TGTGCCAGCAGTTACTCTACCGGGACAGTCGTCTATGGCTACACCTTC.